This T cell receptor beta chain was retrieved from a study of blood T cell repertoires in COVID-19. Recruitment covered 25 or so US areas and drew participants whose ages spanned about 18 to 100 years. Among Cohort 3 donors, those recovered had two negative PCRs, clearance, or symptom resolution. The CDR3 runs 12 residues. Germline CDR1 and CDR2: SGHTS and YDEGEE. Trimming took off 3 bases at V and 4 bases at J, with 8 bases between the two ends. This clone was seen more than once but under ten times. Profiling relied on immunoSEQ multiplex PCR, and the TCRdb table lists in-frame clones only, not all of them. The repertoire holds about 180,000 clones, more than 75% seen once, with 15% to 20% in the top ten.

The rearrangement uses TRBV5-8 and TRBJ2-7; a possible D gene is TRBD1 (6 bases). This sequence was found in a woman in her forties or fifties who had recovered from COVID-19. The sequenced sample was PBMCs or T cells enriched from blood (not recorded which). The CDR3: CASSSDSYEQYF. The CDR3, as DNA: TGTGCCAGCAGCTCGGACAGTTACGAGCAGTACTTC. Based on the CDR3 plus reference TRBV5-8 and TRBJ2-7, the full variable domain is EAGVTQSPTHLIKTRGQQATLRCSPISGHTSVYWYQQALGLGLQFLLWYDEGEERNRGNFPPRFSGRQFPNYSSELNVNALELEDSALYLCASSSDSYEQYFGPGTRLTVT.